This T cell receptor (beta chain) was found in a study of human T cells and chemical hapten exposure. Study at large: An approximately 2 cm by approximately 2 cm inner upper arm patch received 2% DPC for sensitization. General study results and limits: There were significantly more large CDR3 similarity clusters among expanded TCRs than among controls.

Documented time point: patch test 1, 2 weeks after DPC sensitization. Treatment defined: therapeutic diphenylcyclopropenone sensitization with weekly scalp DPC. TCRdb called the RACE reads again in MiXCR, with one record for every CDR3 protein. The profile covers about 60,000 distinct CDR3 sequences, with about 9.6% appearing a single time and more than 10% taken by the ten largest. This clonotype was found a few times. The antigen is unknown. The junction had 5 bases not matched to a gene; V was cut back by 4 bases and J by 2 bases. The CDR3 is 15 residues long. CDR1 is MNHEY and CDR2 is SVGEGT in the germline V gene.

Sequenced here: whole blood, sampled in connection with sensitization to the hapten diphenylcyclopropenone (DPC). This sequence was found in a woman aged 40 to 49 with alopecia areata. Some clones in this sample may be carry-over from other donors' samples. V is TRBV6-2 or TRBV6-3 and J is TRBJ1-5; 7 nucleotides match TRBD1. This CDR3 is CASSFSQGGNQPQHF. The CDR3 DNA sequence: TGTGCCAGCAGTTTTTCCCAGGGGGGCAATCAGCCCCAGCATTTT.